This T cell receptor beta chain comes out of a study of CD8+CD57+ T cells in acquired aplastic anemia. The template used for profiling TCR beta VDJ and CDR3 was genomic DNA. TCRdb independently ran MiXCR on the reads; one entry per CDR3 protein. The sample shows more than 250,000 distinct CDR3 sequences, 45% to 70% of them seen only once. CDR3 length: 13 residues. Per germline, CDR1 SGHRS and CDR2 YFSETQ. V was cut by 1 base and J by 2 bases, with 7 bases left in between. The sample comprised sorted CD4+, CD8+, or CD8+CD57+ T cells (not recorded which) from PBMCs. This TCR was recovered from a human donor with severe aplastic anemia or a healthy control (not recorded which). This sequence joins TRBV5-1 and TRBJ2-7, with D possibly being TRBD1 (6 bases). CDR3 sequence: CASSLRGTYEQYF. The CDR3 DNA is TGCGCCAGCAGCTTGAGGGGGACCTACGAGCAGTACTTC.